Described below is a single T cell receptor (beta chain) sequence and its context. Patients from Seattle were sampled longitudinally, starting during active infection. Sequencing was performed with immunoSEQ multiplex PCR; in TCRdb, only in-frame clones are kept and a portion is missing. The sample gives around 220,000 clones, around 87% of which show up once; around 9.6% is in the top ten. Deletions cut 5 bases from V and 0 bases from J, with 14 bases between. The CDR3 is made up of 15 amino acids. Germline values: CDR1 SGHDT, CDR2 YYEEEE. The sample is drawn from a study of blood T cell repertoires in COVID-19.

The receptor was isolated from a woman aged 50 to 65 with COVID-19, enrolled during active disease. The chain links TRBV5-6 to TRBJ1-1, with unresolved D. Sequencing used peripheral blood. CDR3 DNA: TGTGCCAGCAGTCGACGCCGGGTCGTGAACACTGAAGCTTTCTTT. It yields the protein CASSRRRVVNTEAFF.